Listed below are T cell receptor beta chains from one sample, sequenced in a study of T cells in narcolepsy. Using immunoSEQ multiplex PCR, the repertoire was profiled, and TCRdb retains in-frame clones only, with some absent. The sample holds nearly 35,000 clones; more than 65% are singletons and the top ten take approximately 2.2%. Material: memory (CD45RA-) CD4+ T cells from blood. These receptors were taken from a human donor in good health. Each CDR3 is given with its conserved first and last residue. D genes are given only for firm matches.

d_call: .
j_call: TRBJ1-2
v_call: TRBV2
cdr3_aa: CASSPGSPGQGYTF
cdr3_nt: TGTGCCAGCAGCCCCGGGTCCCCGGGGCAAGGCTACACCTTC

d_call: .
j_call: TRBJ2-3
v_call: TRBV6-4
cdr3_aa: CASSDSGGTDTQYF
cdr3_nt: TGTGCCAGCAGTGACTCGGGGGGCACAGATACGCAGTATTTT

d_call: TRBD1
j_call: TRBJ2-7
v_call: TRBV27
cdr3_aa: CASRAGTGVYKQYF
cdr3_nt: TGTGCCAGCAGGGCGGGGACAGGGGTTTATAAGCAGTACTTC

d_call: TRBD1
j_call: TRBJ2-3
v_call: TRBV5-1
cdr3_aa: CASSSTGGASDTQYF
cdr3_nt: TGCGCCAGCAGCTCCACAGGGGGCGCCTCAGATACGCAGTATTTT

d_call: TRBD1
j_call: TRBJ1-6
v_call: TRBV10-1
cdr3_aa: CASSPTGSNSPLHF
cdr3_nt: TGCGCCAGCAGTCCGACAGGGAGTAATTCACCCCTCCACTTT

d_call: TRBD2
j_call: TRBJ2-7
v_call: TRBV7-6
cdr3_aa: CASSAGLAVYEQYF
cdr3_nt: TGTGCCAGCAGCGCAGGACTAGCGGTCTACGAGCAGTACTTC

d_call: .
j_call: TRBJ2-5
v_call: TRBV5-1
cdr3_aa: CASSLGTVSRETQYF
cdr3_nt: TGCGCCAGCAGCTTGGGGACAGTTTCGAGGGAGACCCAGTACTTC

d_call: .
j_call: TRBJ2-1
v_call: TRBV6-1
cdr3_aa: CASSEFNSGAYNEQFF
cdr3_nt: TGTGCCAGCAGTGAATTTAATAGCGGAGCCTACAATGAGCAGTTCTTC

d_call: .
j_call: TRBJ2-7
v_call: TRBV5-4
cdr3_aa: CASSSTTGHHEQYF
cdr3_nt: TGTGCCAGCAGCTCTACAACGGGACACCACGAGCAGTACTTC

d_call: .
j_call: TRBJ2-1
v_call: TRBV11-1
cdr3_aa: CASSLGAGNEQFF
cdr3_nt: TGTGCCAGCAGCTTAGGGGCGGGGAATGAGCAGTTCTTC

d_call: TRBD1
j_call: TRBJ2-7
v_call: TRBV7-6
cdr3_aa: CASSSGQGANEQYF
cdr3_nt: TGTGCCAGCAGCTCCGGACAGGGGGCCAACGAGCAGTACTTC

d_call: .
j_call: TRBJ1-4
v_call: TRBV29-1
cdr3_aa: CSVAPGTTNEKLFF
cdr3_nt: TGCAGCGTTGCCCCAGGGACCACTAATGAAAAACTGTTTTTT

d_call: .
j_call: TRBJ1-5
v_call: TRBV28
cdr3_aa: CASSLRQTNQPQHF
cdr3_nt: TGTGCCAGCAGTTTAAGACAGACCAATCAGCCCCAGCATTTT

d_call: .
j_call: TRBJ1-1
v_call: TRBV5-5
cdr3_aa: CASSLDRAFAGTNTEAFF
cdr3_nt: TGTGCCAGCAGCTTGGATCGGGCTTTTGCGGGTACGAACACTGAAGCTTTCTTT